Presented here are 19 T cell receptor beta chains from one specimen sequenced in a study of T-cell memory formation after mild COVID-19. TCRdb recomputed calls from the 5' RACE reads with MiXCR, one row per CDR3 protein. Here the sample spans hundreds of thousands of distinct CDR3 sequences, roughly 20% being singletons. Sequenced input: PBMCs or a T cell subset sorted from them (not recorded which). These receptors all stem from an adult woman who had mild COVID-19 (a few samples of this study predate the infection). Cell type and time point are not known.

This clonotype has a handful of counts. The chain uses TRBV29-1 and TRBJ2-6, with D unclear. The CDR3 runs 15 residues. The germline V gene has CDR1 SQVTM and CDR2 ANQGSEA. V gave up 3 bases and J gave up 3 bases, with 12 bases separating them. CDR3 nucleotides: TGCAGCGTTGAGGCGGACCCGGGTGGGGCCAACGTCCTGACTTTC. Its protein product is CSVEADPGGANVLTF.

The chain combines TRBV12-3 or TRBV12-4 with TRBJ2-5; the match to TRBD1 covers 7 bases. Trimming cost V 5 bases and J 1 base; bases outside gene matches: 13. The length of the CDR3 is 17 residues. CDR3: CASSPLPGQPIQETQYF. In DNA form, the CDR3 reads TGTGCCAGCAGTCCCCTCCCGGGACAGCCCATCCAAGAGACCCAGTACTTC.

This sequence joins TRBV19 and TRBJ1-1; D is undetermined. Between the trimmed V and J ends, which lost 7 bases and 1 base, there was a span of 10 bases. The CDR3 consists of 13 residues. Germline V gives CDR1 LNHDA, CDR2 SQIVND (reference sequence). CDR3 region: CASTWETNTEAFF. CDR3 nucleotide sequence: TGTGCCAGTACTTGGGAGACGAACACTGAAGCTTTCTTT.

This clonotype was seen a handful of times. The CDR3 coding sequence is TGTGCCAGCAGGCCTCATGACAGTGGTGGCTACACCTTC. Translating it yields CASRPHDSGGYTF. The rearrangement joins TRBV6-5 to TRBJ1-2; D might be TRBD1 (5 bases). Between the trimmed V and J ends, which lost 6 bases and 7 bases, there was a span of 15 bases. Germline-derived CDR1 and CDR2 are MNHEY and SVGAGI. This CDR3 contains 13 residues.

In this sample, this clonotype turned up a few times. The chain joins TRBV24-1 to TRBJ2-1, with a possible D match to TRBD2 (6 bases). Trimming removed 5 bases from V and 10 bases from J, with 11 bases in between. This CDR3 region has 12 residues. Per germline, CDR1 KGHDR and CDR2 SFDVKD. The CDR3 is CATSVYSGEQFF. The DNA for the CDR3 is TGTGCCACCAGTGTTTATAGCGGCGAGCAGTTCTTC.

V usage is TRBV7-8 and J usage is TRBJ1-1, with a tentative D call TRBD1 (5 bases). Germline V gene data show CDR1 as SGHVS and CDR2 as FQNEAQ. CDR3 length: 15 residues. The V end was cut by 2 bases, the J end by 3 bases, with 13 bases between. CDR3 loop: CASSLRGRSDTEAFF. In DNA form, the CDR3 reads TGTGCCAGCAGCTTAAGGGGTCGATCGGACACTGAAGCTTTCTTT.

V gene TRBV24-1 combines with J gene TRBJ2-1; possible D gene TRBD2, 5 bases. Deletions cut 4 bases from V and 4 bases from J, with 13 bases between. Germline-derived CDR1 and CDR2 are KGHDR and SFDVKD. The CDR3 is made up of 15 amino acids. Written as DNA, the CDR3 is TGTGCCACCAGTGACGCGGGTCTAAATTACAATGAGCAGTTCTTC. Amino acid sequence: CATSDAGLNYNEQFF.

The rearrangement uses TRBV20-1 and TRBJ2-7; perhaps TRBD2 as D (5 bases). The CDR3 is 14 residues long. CDR1 and CDR2 from the germline V gene are DFQATT and SNEGSKA (reference sequence). V was pared by 3 bases and J by 6 bases, with 18 bases between. Written as DNA, the CDR3 is TGCAGTGCTAGGAACGTGGGAGTGGGTCTCGAGCAGTACTTC. This codes for CSARNVGVGLEQYF.

V is TRBV5-1 and J is TRBJ2-1; D is undetermined. Germline CDR1 SGHRS, CDR2 YFSETQ. The CDR3 contains 13 residues. V was cut by 6 bases and J by 6 bases, with 13 bases left in between. The CDR3 reads CASNLTPGNEQFF. CDR3 sequence (DNA): TGCGCCAGCAATCTGACTCCGGGCAATGAGCAGTTCTTC.

This clonotype has just a few counts. This chain links TRBV9 with TRBJ2-5; no firm D call. Germline-derived CDR1 and CDR2 are SGDLS and YYNGEE. The CDR3 has 12 residues. V was cut by 0 bases and J by 5 bases, with 5 bases left in between. CDR3 in DNA: TGTGCCAGCAGCGTAGACCCGGAGACCCAGTACTTC. It specifies CASSVDPETQYF.

The V call is TRBV3-1, the J call TRBJ2-1; D may be TRBD2 (5 bases). V lost 5 bases, J lost 5 bases, and 13 bases lay in between. Germline CDR1 LGHDT, CDR2 YNNKEL (reference sequence). CDR3 size: 14 residues. The CDR3, as DNA: TGTGCCAGCAGCTTAGCGTTATCAAACAATGAGCAGTTCTTC. It translates to CASSLALSNNEQFF.

This clonotype was observed a handful of times. This chain connects TRBV29-1 to TRBJ2-1; TRBD2 matches 10 bases. Trimming removed 3 bases from V and 3 bases from J; junction bases left unmatched: 5. Germline CDR1 and CDR2: SQVTM and ANQGSEA. CDR3 length: 15 residues. The DNA of the CDR3 is TGCAGCGTTGATCGAGCGGGGGGGTTCTACAATGAGCAGTTCTTC. Translating it yields CSVDRAGGFYNEQFF.

This clonotype was picked up a small number of times. The chain joins TRBV19 to TRBJ2-5; D may be TRBD1 (5 bases). Germline values: CDR1 LNHDA, CDR2 SQIVND (reference sequence). CDR3 length equals 14 residues. The V end was cut by 4 bases, the J end by 0 bases, with 9 bases between. This CDR3 is CASSTRQNQETQYF. The CDR3 coding sequence is TGTGCCAGTAGTACAAGACAGAACCAAGAGACCCAGTACTTC.

This chain links TRBV19 with TRBJ1-1; D is undetermined. CDR1 LNHDA and CDR2 SQIVND come from the germline V gene (reference sequence). V was trimmed by 5 bases and J by 5 bases, leaving 18 bases between them. The CDR3 is 15 amino acids. In nucleotides, the CDR3 is TGTGCCAGTAGTGGCCCTTCTCTTTTGGGGACTGAAGCTTTCTTT. It encodes CASSGPSLLGTEAFF.

This rearrangement joins TRBV4-2 to TRBJ2-1; D not resolved. Trimming took 4 bases from V and 7 from J, leaving 23 bases between them. Germline CDR1 LGHNA, CDR2 YNFKEQ. The CDR3 spans 17 residues. Here the CDR3 DNA reads TGTGCCAGCAGCCCCGACGGAACGCAGGTCCGTAGAAATGAGCAGTTCTTC. Its translation is CASSPDGTQVRRNEQFF.

The J gene is TRBJ2-3, the V gene TRBV3-1, with TRBD2 identical over 10 bases. CDR1 is LGHDT and CDR2 is YNNKEL in the germline V gene (reference sequence). The V and J ends lost 3 bases and 5 bases, in that order; junction bases with no gene match: 11. This CDR3 spans 17 amino acids. In DNA form, the CDR3 reads TGTGCCAGCAGCCACTGGATGAAGCGGGAGGGAAAAGATACGCAGTATTTT. This translates into CASSHWMKREGKDTQYF.

This clonotype occurred many times. The chain couples TRBV29-1 to TRBJ2-7, with D perhaps assigned TRBD1 or TRBD2 (6 bases each). The CDR3 consists of 17 residues. V was pared by 5 bases and J by 3 bases, with 26 bases between. Germline CDR1 and CDR2: SQVTM and ANQGSEA. CDR3 DNA: TGCAGCGTTAAAAAAATGGTCGGGGGCAAGGGATTCTACGAGCAGTACTTC. This codes for CSVKKMVGGKGFYEQYF.

The chain combines TRBV5-1 with TRBJ2-1; 8 bases map to TRBD1. The junction had 17 bases not matched to a gene; V was cut back by 2 bases and J by 13 bases. The CDR3 is 16 residues long. Germline V gene data show CDR1 as SGHRS and CDR2 as YFSETQ. DNA for the CDR3: TGCGCCAGCAGCTTCGGAAGTCCCGGGACAGGTTCGGGCCAGTTCTTC. Amino acids: CASSFGSPGTGSGQFF. The full variable domain, completed using reference TRBV5-1 and TRBJ2-1, is KAGVTQTPRYLIKTRGQQVTLSCSPISGHRSVSWYQQTPGQGLQFLFEYFSETQRNKGNFPGRFSGRQFSNSRSEMNVSTLELGDSALYLCASSFGSPGTGSGQFFGPGTRLTVL.

This clonotype was observed a handful of times. The rearrangement uses TRBV25-1 and TRBJ2-7, with D possibly TRBD2 on 6 matching bases. The CDR3 consists of 14 residues. Trimming took off 1 base at V and 1 base at J, with 8 bases between the two ends. From germline, CDR1 is MGHDK and CDR2 SYGVNS. The CDR3 DNA reads as TGTGCCAGCAGTGAATTCGGAGGGTCCTACGAGCAGTACTTC. This sequence encodes CASSEFGGSYEQYF.